This T cell receptor beta chain was found in a study of CD8 T cells in ankylosing spondylitis. Study-wide findings and caveats: Clones linked to disease were reported to show significant enrichment in matched ankylosing spondylitis synovial fluid. Disease-associated clones were CD8+ and fairly uncommon in peripheral blood. Earlier reports found some motif variants in synovial fluid and blood in reactive arthritis.

This clonotype was counted ten times or more. What it binds is not known. 5'-RACE, quantitative and with molecular barcodes, yielded the TCR beta libraries. TCRdb reprocessed the 5' RACE reads via MiXCR and lists one record per CDR3 protein. The table shows about 300,000 distinct CDR3 sequences, with approximately 10% occurring only once. Germline CDR1 and CDR2: MDHEN and SYDVKM. The CDR3 consists of 12 residues. The V end lost 1 base, the J end lost 5 bases, and 3 bases lay between the germline ends. The clonotype originates from a female donor with ankylosing spondylitis or in good health (not recorded which). The chain links TRBV28 to TRBJ1-5, with D unclear. Sequencing used blood, either unsorted or a sorted T cell fraction (not recorded which). The CDR3: CASSLLHQPQHF. In nucleotides, the CDR3 is TGTGCCAGCAGTTTATTACATCAGCCCCAGCATTTT.